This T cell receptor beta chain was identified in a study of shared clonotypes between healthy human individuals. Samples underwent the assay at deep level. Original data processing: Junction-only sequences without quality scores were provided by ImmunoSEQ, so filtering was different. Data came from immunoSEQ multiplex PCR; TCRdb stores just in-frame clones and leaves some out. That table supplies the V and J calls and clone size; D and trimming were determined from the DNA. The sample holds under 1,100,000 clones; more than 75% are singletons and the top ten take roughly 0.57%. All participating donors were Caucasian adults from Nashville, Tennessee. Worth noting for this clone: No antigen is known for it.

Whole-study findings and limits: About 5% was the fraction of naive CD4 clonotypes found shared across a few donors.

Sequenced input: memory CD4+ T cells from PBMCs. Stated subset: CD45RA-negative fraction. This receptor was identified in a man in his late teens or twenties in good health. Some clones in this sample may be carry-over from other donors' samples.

CDR3 bases: TGTGCCAGCAGGCGACATCAGAACACTGAAGCTTTCTTT. Encoded protein: CASRRHQNTEAFF. The chain carries TRBV6-6 and TRBJ1-1; unclear D gene. Germline values: CDR1 MNHNY, CDR2 SVGAGI (reference sequence). The V gene lost 6 bases and the J gene lost 1 base, with 9 bases spanning the gap. CDR3 length equals 13 residues.